These T cell receptor beta chains were read from a single sample in a study of Ad26.COV2.S vaccination and SARS-CoV-2 variants. TCRdb's table, derived via immunoSEQ multiplex PCR, lists solely in-frame clones and lacks some. The sample lists roughly 680,000 clones; more than 80% were seen once. The material was peripheral blood, obtained in a trial of Ad26.COV2.S vaccine versus placebo. All receptors derive from a person between 18 and 65 years old who received the Ad26.COV2.S COVID-19 vaccine or a placebo. Both conserved end residues are part of each CDR3. The D gene is left open where the match is weak. Some rows mark clone size as missing; the rest say once, few, many or name a class of expanded clone.

j_gene: TRBJ2-7; v_gene: TRBV14; abundance: NA; d_gene: TRBD2; CDR3nt: TGTGCCAGCAGCCAAGGGCTAGCGGGAGGGTACGAGCAGTACTTC; CDR3aa: CASSQGLAGGYEQYF
j_gene: TRBJ1-2; v_gene: TRBV29-1; abundance: NA; d_gene: NA; CDR3nt: TGCAGCGTAAGCCAGGGGTCCGATGGCTACACCTTC; CDR3aa: CSVSQGSDGYTF
j_gene: TRBJ1-1; v_gene: TRBV2; abundance: NA; d_gene: TRBD1; CDR3nt: TGTGCCAGCAGTGAAGCTCCTCTGACAGGGAGCACTGAAGCTTTCTTT; CDR3aa: CASSEAPLTGSTEAFF
j_gene: TRBJ2-7; v_gene: TRBV19; abundance: NA; d_gene: NA; CDR3nt: TGTGCCAGTAGTAGAAGTTGGGGGGCGGGCGAGCAGTACTTC; CDR3aa: CASSRSWGAGEQYF
j_gene: TRBJ1-1; v_gene: TRBV7-8; abundance: once; d_gene: TRBD1; CDR3nt: TGTGCCAGCAGCATCTTCGGGACAGTGAACACTGAAGCTTTCTTT; CDR3aa: CASSIFGTVNTEAFF
j_gene: TRBJ2-7; v_gene: TRBV7-2; abundance: NA; d_gene: NA; CDR3nt: TGTGCCAGCGGGATGTACAGGGTCCCCTACGAGCAGTACTTC; CDR3aa: CASGMYRVPYEQYF
j_gene: TRBJ2-1; v_gene: TRBV6-5; abundance: NA; d_gene: TRBD1; CDR3nt: TGTGCCAGCAACTTCGACAGGGACAATGAGCAGTTCTTC; CDR3aa: CASNFDRDNEQFF
j_gene: TRBJ2-7; v_gene: TRBV6-6; abundance: NA; d_gene: TRBD2; CDR3nt: TGTGCCAGCAGTTCTGTGGGAGGGCCCATGGGGGAGCAGTACTTC; CDR3aa: CASSSVGGPMGEQYF
j_gene: TRBJ1-2; v_gene: TRBV7-9; abundance: NA; d_gene: NA; CDR3nt: TGTGCCAGCAGCTTACGCAGCTCCTATGGCTACACCTTC; CDR3aa: CASSLRSSYGYTF
j_gene: TRBJ2-3; v_gene: TRBV5-1; abundance: NA; d_gene: NA; CDR3nt: TGCGCCAGCAGCGTCGGGGGCACAGATACGCAGTATTTT; CDR3aa: CASSVGGTDTQYF
j_gene: TRBJ2-1; v_gene: TRBV15; abundance: NA; d_gene: NA; CDR3nt: TGTGCCACCAGCAGAGAGGAAGGAGGCCGCTCCTACAATGAGCAGTTCTTC; CDR3aa: CATSREEGGRSYNEQFF
j_gene: TRBJ2-1; v_gene: TRBV9; abundance: NA; d_gene: TRBD2; CDR3nt: TGTGCCAGCAGCACACTAGGAGGGACTAGCGGGTACAATGAGCAGTTCTTC; CDR3aa: CASSTLGGTSGYNEQFF